The 18 T cell receptor beta chains below all came from one sample that was sequenced in a study of T cell repertoires in cytomegalovirus infection. One entry per CDR3 protein results from TCRdb running MiXCR on the reads. The top ten hold under 15% of the sample, which has approximately 500,000 distinct CDR3 sequences, about 25% seen once. The sequenced sample was PBMCs. These receptors were obtained from a human donor in good health (CMV status not recorded). Some clones in this sample may be carry-over from other donors' samples.

The chain employs TRBV19 and TRBJ1-3; TRBD1 might be the D (6 bases). Germline loops: CDR1 LNHDA, CDR2 SQIVND (reference sequence). The V end was cut by 11 bases, the J end by 0 bases, with 14 bases between. CDR3 size: 14 residues. Here the CDR3 reads CAGKDSSSGNTIYF. In DNA form, the CDR3 reads TGTGCCGGAAAGGACAGCTCCTCTGGAAACACCATATATTTT.

The chain carries TRBV19 and TRBJ1-5; D is ambiguous. CDR3 size: 16 residues. The germline gives CDR1 LNHDA, CDR2 SQIVND (reference sequence). The germline V and J ends were trimmed by 0 bases and 0 bases, with 9 bases remaining between them. The CDR3 region is CASSIDGSYSNQPQHF. The CDR3 DNA reads as TGTGCCAGTAGTATAGACGGCAGCTATAGCAATCAGCCCCAGCATTTT.

There are many counts of this clonotype. The CDR3 coding sequence is TGTGCCAGCAGTTTAGTTGGGACAGTCGCGACGAACACTGAAGCTTTCTTT. Its translation is CASSLVGTVATNTEAFF. The chain is built from TRBV12-3 or TRBV12-4 and TRBJ1-1; 7 bases fit TRBD1. The CDR3 is 17 amino acids. V gave up 1 base and J gave up 1 base; unmatched junction bases: 9.

The V and J genes are TRBV11-2 and TRBJ2-7, with TRBD1 matching 8 bases. The V gene's germline CDR1 is SGHAT and CDR2 FQNNGV. Trimming removed 6 bases from V and 2 bases from J; junction bases left unmatched: 9. CDR3 length: 15 residues. The CDR3 DNA reads TGTGCCAGCAGTATAGGCAGGGGGCTCCCCTACGAGCAGTACGTC. Protein product: CASSIGRGLPYEQYV.

As DNA, the CDR3 is TGTGCTAGTGGTTTGGTAGCGACAGGGACCATGAACACTGAAGCTTTCTTT. Translation: CASGLVATGTMNTEAFF. The V gene is TRBV12-5, the J gene TRBJ1-1; 7 bases line up with TRBD1. The CDR3 runs to 17 residues. Losses at the gene ends were 0 bases for V and 0 bases for J; bases not matched to a gene: 7. The V gene's germline CDR1 is LGHNT and CDR2 FRNRAP. The entire variable domain, with the rest obtained from reference TRBV12-5 and TRBJ1-1, is as follows: DARVTQTPRHKVTEMGQEVTMRCQPILGHNTVFWYRQTMMQGLELLAYFRNRAPLDDSGMPKDRFSAEMPDATLATLKIQPSEPRDSAVYFCASGLVATGTMNTEAFFGQGTRLTVV.

The V gene is TRBV5-4, the J gene TRBJ2-7, with TRBD2 matching over 9 bases. Germline V gene lookup returns CDR1 SGHNT and CDR2 YYREEE (reference sequence). Trimming removed 0 bases from V and 9 bases from J; junction bases left unmatched: 4. This CDR3 has 13 amino acids. Here the CDR3 reads CASSLASGTGQYV. CDR3 nucleotides: TGTGCCAGCAGCTTGGCTAGCGGGACTGGGCAGTACGTC.

This clonotype was counted a few times. The junction does not match germline at one end; this may be a read error. V and J are TRBV7-7 and TRBJ2-1; 13 positions agree with TRBD2. The CDR3 is 17 amino acids. CDR1 and CDR2 from the germline V gene are SSHAT and FNYEAQ (reference sequence). This CDR3 is CASSAGLAGALGNEQFF. As DNA, the CDR3 is TGTGCTAGCAGCGCCGGACTAGCGGGAGCCCTAGGCAATGAGCAGTTCTTC.

This clonotype occurred a few times. The V call is TRBV6-1, the J call TRBJ2-1; no reliable D call. The length of the CDR3 is 13 residues. Trimming removed 4 bases from V and 5 bases from J, with 9 bases in between. The germline gives CDR1 MNHNS, CDR2 SASEGT. Here the CDR3 reads CASSGIPDNEQFF. CDR3 bases: TGTGCCAGCAGTGGAATCCCAGACAATGAGCAGTTCTTC.

V is TRBV3-1 and J is TRBJ2-4; TRBD1 matches at 12 bases. This CDR3 has 19 residues. The ends lost 3 bases at V and 1 base at J; junction bases unmatched: 10. The V gene's germline CDR1 is LGHDT and CDR2 YNNKEL (reference sequence). The CDR3 region is CASSHGTGGARMAKNIQYF. CDR3 DNA sequence: TGTGCCAGCAGCCACGGGACAGGGGGCGCGAGGATGGCCAAAAACATTCAGTACTTC. Combining the CDR3 with reference TRBV3-1 and TRBJ2-4 gives the whole variable domain DTAVSQTPKYLVTQMGNDKSIKCEQNLGHDTMYWYKQDSKKFLKIMFSYNNKELIINETVPNRFSPKSPDKAHLNLHINSLELGDSAVYFCASSHGTGGARMAKNIQYFGAGTRLSVL.

V and J are TRBV20-1 and TRBJ2-7; D perhaps matches TRBD2 (5 bases). CDR1 DFQATT and CDR2 SNEGSKA come from the germline V gene (reference sequence). The CDR3 has 13 amino acids. V was cut by 5 bases and J by 0 bases, with 11 bases left in between. CDR3 region: CSAVDWPSYEQYF. CDR3 in DNA: TGCAGTGCTGTGGACTGGCCCTCCTACGAGCAGTACTTC.

This clonotype appeared a single time. This chain joins TRBV4-3 and TRBJ2-6; D uncertain. This CDR3 contains 18 residues. CDR1 and CDR2 from the germline V gene are LGHNA and YSLEER. V was shortened by 1 base and J by 0 bases, with 13 bases between the two germline ends. Here the CDR3 reads CASSQVHTVFSGANVLTF. DNA for the CDR3: TGCGCCAGCAGCCAAGTCCACACGGTGTTCTCTGGGGCCAACGTCCTGACTTTC.

In nucleotides, the CDR3 is TGTGCCACCACCCGTGGGGGGACAAGTCCTGGCTACACCTTC. Translation gives CATTRGGTSPGYTF. This chain connects TRBV28 to TRBJ1-2, with D possibly TRBD1 on 6 matching bases. Germline CDR1 MDHEN, CDR2 SYDVKM. Trimming took 10 bases from V and 7 from J, leaving 22 bases between them. The CDR3 length is 14 residues.

V usage is TRBV7-2 and J usage is TRBJ2-7, with 14 bases aligning to TRBD2. From germline, CDR1 is SGHTA and CDR2 FQGNSA. CDR3 length equals 20 residues. The trim removed 7 bases at V and 0 bases at J, leaving 17 bases unmatched. The CDR3 DNA is TGTGCCAGCAACAAGGGAAGGCCGGGACTAGCGGGAGTTGGCTCCTACGAGCAGTACGTC. Encoded protein: CASNKGRPGLAGVGSYEQYV.

This clonotype occurred a few times. The chain recombines TRBV6-5 with TRBJ2-3; tentative D call: TRBD2 (5 bases). V lost 8 bases, J lost 7 bases, and 16 bases lay in between. CDR1 and CDR2 (germline): MNHEY, SVGAGI. The CDR3 sequence is 13 residues long. DNA for the CDR3: TGTGCCAGCCACCAAAGGGTCGGGAATACGCAGTATTTT. Amino acid sequence: CASHQRVGNTQYF.

The V gene is TRBV12-3 or TRBV12-4, the J gene TRBJ1-1; TRBD1 aligns across 10 bases. The CDR3 spans 16 residues. Trimming at V came to 3 bases and at J to 1 base, leaving 5 bases not matched to a gene. DNA for the CDR3: TGTGCCAGCAGTTTCAGTGGGGACAGGGGGAACACTGAAGCTTTCTTT. This sequence encodes CASSFSGDRGNTEAFF.

The DNA of the CDR3 is TGCAGCGTTGAAGCAGGGCTTGGCTATGGCTACACCTTC. Its protein is CSVEAGLGYGYTF. This chain connects TRBV29-1 to TRBJ1-2; D is possibly TRBD1 (5 bases). This CDR3 contains 13 residues. Trimming stripped 1 base from V and 4 bases from J, with 10 bases between. The germline V gene encodes CDR1 SQVTM and CDR2 ANQGSEA.

Only a few counts were recorded for this clonotype. The chain combines TRBV3-1 with TRBJ2-7; unclear D gene. Deletions cut 1 base from V and 5 bases from J, with 15 bases between. The germline V gene encodes CDR1 LGHDT and CDR2 YNNKEL (reference sequence). This CDR3 is 15 amino acids long. Here the CDR3 DNA reads TGTGCCAGCAGCCAAGCCCCCGCCGCACGGGACGAGCAGTACTTC. Amino acids: CASSQAPAARDEQYF.

As DNA, the CDR3 is TGCAGCGTTGAAACCTCTGGAAACACCATATATTTT. Translating gives CSVETSGNTIYF. The rearrangement uses TRBV29-1 and TRBJ1-3, with D hard to call. The CDR3 is 12 residues long. In germline, CDR1 is SQVTM, CDR2 ANQGSEA. V shed 2 bases and J shed 0 bases, with 2 bases lying between them.